Presented here are 11 T cell receptor beta chains from one specimen sequenced in a study of T cell responses to AZD1222 COVID-19 vaccine. Assay: immunoSEQ multiplex PCR; the TCRdb copy retains only in-frame clones and omits some. The sample holds over 85,000 clones; around 82% are singletons and the top ten take more than 15%. The source material was peripheral blood, sampled on day 0 of AZD1222 vaccination. These receptors were taken from an adult in good health.

The sample holds a few counts of this clone. The V gene is TRBV5-1, the J gene TRBJ1-4; D uncertain. V dropped 0 bases and J dropped 7 bases, with 10 bases sitting between them. This CDR3 is built from 14 residues. The germline V gene has CDR1 SGHRS and CDR2 YFSETQ. CDR3 amino acids: CASSLDNGSEKLFF. The DNA for the CDR3 is TGCGCCAGCAGCTTGGACAATGGTAGTGAAAAACTGTTTTTT.

The gene calls are TRBV9 and TRBJ2-2, with TRBD2 identical over 8 bases. The CDR3 is 17 residues long. Trimming took 0 bases from V and 5 from J; bases not matched to a gene: 9. Germline V lookup: CDR1 SGDLS, CDR2 YYNGEE. The CDR3 bases are TGTGCCAGCAGCGTAGACCCAAGCGGGAGAGGAACCGGGGAGCTGTTTTTT. This codes for CASSVDPSGRGTGELFF. The full variable domain, with the rest looked up from reference TRBV9 and TRBJ2-2, is DSGVTQTPKHLITATGQRVTLRCSPRSGDLSVYWYQQSLDQGLQFLIQYYNGEERAKGNILERFSAQQFPDLHSELNLSSLELGDSALYFCASSVDPSGRGTGELFFGEGSRLTVL.

The chain combines TRBV9 with TRBJ2-1; 10 bases map to TRBD2. The CDR3 runs 15 residues. From germline, CDR1 is SGDLS and CDR2 YYNGEE. Losses at the gene ends were 4 bases for V and 3 bases for J; bases not matched to a gene: 4. The DNA for the CDR3 is TGTGCCAGCAGCAAGGGACTAGCGAACTACAATGAGCAGTTCTTC. Translated: CASSKGLANYNEQFF.

V usage is TRBV28 and J usage is TRBJ1-5; D unresolved. Trimming stripped 6 bases from V and 7 bases from J, with 13 bases between. CDR1 and CDR2 (germline): MDHEN, SYDVKM. This CDR3 spans 13 amino acids. CDR3 residues: CASSWVQSQPQHF. The CDR3 nucleotides are TGTGCCAGCAGCTGGGTGCAGTCACAGCCCCAGCATTTT.

This clone has only one observation. This chain uses TRBV7-8 with TRBJ1-4, with D hard to call. Germline loops: CDR1 SGHVS, CDR2 FQNEAQ. The V end lost 5 bases, the J end lost 0 bases, and 10 bases lay between the germline ends. The CDR3 totals 15 residues. The CDR3, as DNA: TGTGCCAGCAGCCCGGCGGGCTCAACTAATGAAAAACTGTTTTTT. This encodes CASSPAGSTNEKLFF.

The gene calls are TRBV7-9 and TRBJ1-2; D gene uncertain. Germline V lookup: CDR1 SEHNR, CDR2 FQNEAQ (reference sequence). V was pared by 1 base and J by 8 bases, with 14 bases between. The CDR3 totals 14 residues. The CDR3 DNA sequence: TGTGCCAGCAGCTTAGGGGGTGTTGGTAGCGGCTACACCTTC. Translation: CASSLGGVGSGYTF. Full variable domain (outside the CDR3, taken from reference TRBV7-9 and TRBJ1-2): DTGVSQNPRHKITKRGQNVTFRCDPISEHNRLYWYRQTLGQGPEFLTYFQNEAQLEKSRLLSDRFSAERPKGSFSTLEIQRTEQGDSAMYLCASSLGGVGSGYTFGSGTRLTVV.

The chain carries TRBV11-2 and TRBJ1-2; D unresolved. The V and J ends lost 2 bases and 3 bases respectively, with 13 bases between them. In germline, CDR1 is SGHAT, CDR2 FQNNGV. The CDR3 loop spans 15 amino acids. The CDR3 nucleotides are TGTGCCAGCAGCTTAAGTCCCGGACGGGACTATGGCTACACCTTC. It translates to CASSLSPGRDYGYTF.

The rearrangement links TRBV6-5 to TRBJ1-5; possibly TRBD1 for D (6 bases). In germline, CDR1 is MNHEY, CDR2 SVGAGI. The V end lost 6 bases, the J end lost 2 bases, and 11 bases lay between the germline ends. The CDR3 runs to 14 residues. CDR3 sequence (DNA): TGTGCCAGCAGACAGGGTTTGGGCAATCAGCCCCAGCATTTT. Amino acids: CASRQGLGNQPQHF.

The chain combines TRBV12-5 with TRBJ2-5; weak D call: TRBD1 (5 bases). V gave up 7 bases and J gave up 1 base, with 13 bases separating them. Per the germline V gene, CDR1 is LGHNT and CDR2 is FRNRAP. The CDR3 consists of 14 residues. CDR3 sequence reads: CASALSTVQETQYF. The CDR3 nucleotides are TGTGCTAGTGCCCTCTCGACAGTCCAAGAGACCCAGTACTTC. Full variable domain (remainder filled in from reference TRBV12-5 and TRBJ2-5): DARVTQTPRHKVTEMGQEVTMRCQPILGHNTVFWYRQTMMQGLELLAYFRNRAPLDDSGMPKDRFSAEMPDATLATLKIQPSEPRDSAVYFCASALSTVQETQYFGPGTRLLVL.

This sequence joins TRBV10-1 and TRBJ1-1, with unresolved D. V gave up 0 bases and J gave up 0 bases, with 14 bases separating them. The CDR3 is 17 amino acids. Germline CDR1 is WNHNN and CDR2 is SYGVQD (reference sequence). CDR3 sequence reads: CASSESVWQEMNTEAFF. The CDR3 DNA reads as TGCGCCAGCAGTGAGTCCGTGTGGCAGGAGATGAACACTGAAGCTTTCTTT.

For the CDR3, the DNA is TGCAGCGGGCGGGATACAGATACGCAGTATTTT. It is translated as CSGRDTDTQYF. The rearrangement joins TRBV29-1 to TRBJ2-3; weak D call: TRBD2 (6 bases). Germline V lookup: CDR1 SQVTM, CDR2 ANQGSEA. This CDR3 has 11 residues. The V gene lost 7 bases and the J gene lost 3 bases, with 8 bases spanning the gap.